This is a list of T cell receptor beta chains from one sample in a study of blood T cell repertoires in COVID-19. Some clones are missing from TCRdb's copy, which holds only in-frame ones; the method was immunoSEQ multiplex PCR. Here the sample spans around 64,000 clones, around 80% being singletons. The material sequenced was peripheral blood. The origin of the receptors is a man between 60 and 75 years old with acute or convalescent COVID-19. The CDR3 runs from the conserved cysteine through the conserved F or W. D genes are given only for firm matches. Size is stated for part of the rows, as once, few or many counts, or as a class when the clone is expanded.

clone_size j_call d_call v_call cdr3_aa cdr3_nt
- TRBJ1-3 TRBD1 TRBV5-5 CASSLQTGRSGNTIYF TGTGCCAGCAGCTTGCAGACAGGGAGATCTGGAAACACCATATATTTT
- TRBJ2-7 - TRBV20-1 CSSRGSYEQYF TGCAGTAGCAGGGGATCCTACGAGCAGTACTTC
- TRBJ1-4 TRBD1 TRBV9 CASSVESVGTGILANEKLFF TGTGCCAGCAGCGTAGAGTCAGTGGGGACAGGGATCTTGGCTAATGAAAAACTGTTTTTT
- TRBJ2-2 TRBD2 TRBV10-3 CAISELSGKGAGELFF TGTGCCATCAGCGAGCTTAGCGGGAAAGGGGCCGGGGAGCTGTTTTTT
- TRBJ2-7 TRBD1 TRBV27 CASSLAPGTGKCEQYF TGTGCCAGCAGTTTGGCCCCCGGGACAGGGAAATGCGAGCAGTACTTC
- TRBJ1-2 TRBD1 TRBV5-6 CASSLVGTDLGYTF TGTGCCAGCAGCTTGGTGGGGACAGACCTTGGCTACACCTTC
- TRBJ2-2 TRBD2 TRBV5-1 CASGLAGIGTGELFF TGCGCCAGCGGGCTAGCGGGAATAGGTACCGGGGAGCTGTTTTTT
- TRBJ1-2 - TRBV20-1 CSASRVGGYTF TGCAGTGCCTCCAGGGTGGGTGGCTACACCTTC
- TRBJ1-2 - TRBV13 CASSSRDIPGYTF TGTGCCAGCAGCTCCCGGGACATTCCTGGCTACACCTTC
- TRBJ1-4 - TRBV12-3/TRBV12-4 CASRVLLSEKLFF TGTGCCAGCAGGGTCCTTCTGAGTGAAAAACTGTTTTTT
- TRBJ2-1 - TRBV18 CASSPRQDREGEQFF TGTGCCAGCTCACCACGCCAGGACAGGGAGGGTGAGCAGTTCTTC
- TRBJ2-2 - TRBV6-5 CASSRTGTNTGELFF TGTGCCAGCAGCCGAACAGGGACGAACACCGGGGAGCTGTTTTTT
- TRBJ1-2 - TRBV12-3/TRBV12-4 CASSFVGDGYTF TGTGCCAGCAGTTTCGTGGGAGACGGCTACACCTTC
- TRBJ1-5 - TRBV10-1 CASWGGWSIGSPHQPQHF TGCGCCAGCTGGGGGGGGTGGAGCATAGGATCCCCACATCAGCCCCAGCATTTT
once TRBJ1-3 - TRBV5-4 CASSLVADPGGNTIYF TGTGCCAGCAGCTTGGTGGCGGACCCGGGGGGAAACACCATATATTTT
- TRBJ2-1 - TRBV18 CASPLGSAGSEQFF TGTGCCAGCCCCCTGGGGTCTGCGGGAAGTGAGCAGTTCTTC
- TRBJ2-5 - TRBV4-1 CASSQDQALGGETQYF TGCGCCAGCAGCCAAGATCAAGCGCTGGGGGGAGAGACCCAGTACTTC
- TRBJ1-1 - TRBV2 CASIERTKATEAFF TGTGCCAGCATTGAAAGGACTAAGGCCACTGAAGCTTTCTTT
- TRBJ1-6 TRBD1 TRBV27 CASSLQGVNSPLHF TGTGCCAGCAGTCTTCAGGGGGTGAATTCACCCCTCCACTTT
- TRBJ1-2 - TRBV2 CASSEEGIYGYTF TGTGCCAGCAGTGAGGAGGGGATCTATGGCTACACCTTC
few TRBJ2-7 TRBD2 TRBV19 CASSLAGETYEQYF TGTGCCAGTAGTCTAGCGGGGGAAACCTACGAGCAGTACTTC
once TRBJ1-1 TRBD1 TRBV9 CASSEGASGGEAFF TGTGCCAGCAGCGAGGGGGCATCCGGCGGTGAAGCTTTCTTT
- TRBJ1-1 - TRBV5-1 CASRSQGSNTEAFF TGCGCCAGCAGGTCTCAGGGATCGAACACTGAAGCTTTCTTT
- TRBJ1-6 TRBD1 TRBV27 CASSYGTGTNSPLHF TGTGCCAGCAGTTACGGGACAGGGACGAATTCACCCCTCCACTTT
- TRBJ2-4 - TRBV7-9 CASSLAGAAKNIQYF TGTGCCAGCAGCTTAGCGGGAGCGGCCAAAAACATTCAGTACTTC
- TRBJ1-1 - TRBV28 CASSRSTEAFF TGTGCCAGCAGTAGGAGCACTGAAGCTTTCTTT
- TRBJ2-7 TRBD2 TRBV13 CASSLVGTSGAYEQYF TGTGCCAGCAGCTTAGTCGGGACTAGCGGCGCCTACGAGCAGTACTTC
- TRBJ2-1 TRBD2 TRBV10-3 CAISGTSGMYNEQFF TGTGCCATCAGTGGAACTAGCGGGATGTACAATGAGCAGTTCTTC